Here is one TCR beta chain with its context. Original handling: It was from reference gene primer amplification that nucleated cell counts were estimated. The repertoire was sequenced with immunoSEQ multiplex PCR; TCRdb's copy has only in-frame clones and lacks some. Clone size and V and J calls were adopted from that table, with D and trimming inferred from the DNA. The data show roughly 150,000 clones, over 75% seen once. This record belongs to a study of blood T cell repertoires in COVID-19. CDR1 and CDR2 from the germline V gene are MNHEY and SVGAGI. V was clipped by 7 bases and J by 7 bases, with 13 bases between them. CDR3 length equals 12 residues.

The chain joins TRBV6-5 to TRBJ1-2; D may be TRBD1 (6 bases). Sample: peripheral blood. The TCR was taken from a human donor in a cohort sampled during active COVID-19. The chain's CDR3 is CASMKGVGGYTF. DNA of the CDR3: TGTGCCAGCATGAAGGGGGTTGGTGGCTACACCTTC.